This T cell receptor beta chain was observed in a study of siplizumab effects on memory and regulatory T cells. Study conclusions and caveats: Of the proliferating CD4+ or CD8+ clones, roughly 75-97% lacked a naive or memory phenotype that could be assigned. Siplizumab significantly decreased alloreactive sequences from unstimulated CD4+ memory cells.

Per germline, CDR1 SQVTM and CDR2 ANQGSEA. Trimming cost V 3 bases and J 4 bases, with 9 bases left between them. CDR3 size: 12 residues. Assay used: immunoSEQ multiplex PCR; TCRdb lists only in-frame clones, some missing. The sample lists around 99,000 clones, 92% occurring once. Comment on this clone: Its cognate antigen is unknown.

The specimen was Tregs sorted from blood. This TCR came from a human donor in good health. This chain connects TRBV29-1 to TRBJ1-2; D ambiguous. Written as DNA, the CDR3 is TGCAGCGTTGATAGGGAGGGCTATGGCTACACCTTC. Its translation: CSVDREGYGYTF.